Included here is one T cell receptor beta chain sequence, with context. Its antigen is unknown. The data are from a study of T-cell memory formation after mild COVID-19. The CDR3 has 14 amino acids. Germline V gene lookup returns CDR1 DFQATT and CDR2 SNEGSKA (reference sequence). With 3 bases removed from V and 7 bases from J, the gap between germline ends came to 16 bases. cDNA libraries for TCR alpha and TCR beta, carrying sample barcodes and UMIs, came from 5'RACE with constant-segment primers. TCRdb processed the 5' RACE reads anew with MiXCR; each CDR3 protein has one entry. The data hold over 55,000 distinct CDR3 sequences, with 9.5% observed a single time. Notes on the study in general: Contracting CD4+ clones lay largely in CM and EM, with CD8+ ones residing in EMRA. Memory from before infection featured some responding clones, which suggests cross-reactive memory joined.

This TCR was recovered from a man aged 18 to 30 who had mild COVID-19 (a few samples of this study predate the infection). Cell type and time point are not known. The rearrangement joins TRBV20-1 to TRBJ1-3, with D perhaps matching TRBD1 (5 bases). The sequencing input was PBMCs or a T cell subset sorted from them (not recorded which). CDR3: CSASDAGRFNTIYF. The CDR3 nucleotides are TGCAGTGCTAGTGACGCAGGGCGTTTTAACACCATATATTTT.